This TCR beta chain was captured in a study of regulatory T cells in long-lasting Graves disease. Building the TCR beta libraries relied on iRepertoire HTBI primers, and CDR3 regions underwent Arm-PCR. One entry per CDR3 protein, called by TCRdb with MiXCR from the multiplex PCR reads. This sample has approximately 400,000 distinct CDR3 sequences, with roughly 20% found just once. Time point described: persistent/refractory GD, antithyroid drugs over 5 years with positive TRAb. PBMC-derived RNA was used for the TCR library. Germline assignment: CDR1 MDHEN and CDR2 SYDVKM. The CDR3 has 14 residues. Deletions cut 6 bases from V and 1 base from J, with 13 bases between. This clonotype showed up many times.

Sequencing used peripheral blood mononuclear cells (PBMCs), obtained when the disease was refractory, from a patient treated with antithyroid drugs. This clonotype originated in a female donor with Graves disease. The chain employs TRBV28 and TRBJ2-7, with a possible D match to TRBD1 (6 bases). CDR3: CASSRVGGSYEQYF. The CDR3 coding sequence is TGTGCCAGCAGCCGAGTAGGGGGTTCCTACGAGCAGTACTTC. Looking up the rest from reference TRBV28 and TRBJ2-7 gives the full variable domain: DVKVTQSSRYLVKRTGEKVFLECVQDMDHENMFWYRQDPGLGLRLIYFSYDVKMKEKGDIPEGYSVSREKKERFSLILESASTNQTSMYLCASSRVGGSYEQYFGPGTRLTVT.